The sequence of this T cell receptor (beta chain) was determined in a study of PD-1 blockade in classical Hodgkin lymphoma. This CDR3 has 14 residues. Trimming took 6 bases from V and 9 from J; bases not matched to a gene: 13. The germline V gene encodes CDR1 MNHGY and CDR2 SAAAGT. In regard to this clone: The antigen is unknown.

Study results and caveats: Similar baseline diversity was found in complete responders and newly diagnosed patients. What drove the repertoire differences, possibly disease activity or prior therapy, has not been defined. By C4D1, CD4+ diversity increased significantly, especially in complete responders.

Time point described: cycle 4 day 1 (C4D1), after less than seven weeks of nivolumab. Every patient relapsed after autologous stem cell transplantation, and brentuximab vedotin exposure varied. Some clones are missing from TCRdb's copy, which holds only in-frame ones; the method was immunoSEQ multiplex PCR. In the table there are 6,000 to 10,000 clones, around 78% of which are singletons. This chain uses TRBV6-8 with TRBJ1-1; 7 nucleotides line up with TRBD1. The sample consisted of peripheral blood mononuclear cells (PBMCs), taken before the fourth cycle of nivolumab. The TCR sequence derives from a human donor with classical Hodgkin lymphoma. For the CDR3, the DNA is TGTGCCAGCAGCACACAGGGGACCGCGATGAAAGCTTTCTTT. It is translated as CASSTQGTAMKAFF.